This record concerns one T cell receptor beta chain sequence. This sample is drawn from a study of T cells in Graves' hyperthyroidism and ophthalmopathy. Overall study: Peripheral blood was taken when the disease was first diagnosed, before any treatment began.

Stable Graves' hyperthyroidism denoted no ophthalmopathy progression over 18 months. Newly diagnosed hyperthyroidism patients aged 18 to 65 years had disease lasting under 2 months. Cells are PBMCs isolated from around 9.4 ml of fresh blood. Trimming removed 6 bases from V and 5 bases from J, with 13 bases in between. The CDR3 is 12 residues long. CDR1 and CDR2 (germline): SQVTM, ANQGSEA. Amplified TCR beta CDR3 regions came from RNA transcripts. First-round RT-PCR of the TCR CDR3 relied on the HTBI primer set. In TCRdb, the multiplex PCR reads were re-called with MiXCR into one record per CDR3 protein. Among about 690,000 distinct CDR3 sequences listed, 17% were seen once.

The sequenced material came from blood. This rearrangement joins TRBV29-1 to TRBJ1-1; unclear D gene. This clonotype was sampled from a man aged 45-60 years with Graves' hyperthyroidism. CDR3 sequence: CSVPRGWTEAFF. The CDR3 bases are TGCAGCGTCCCTCGAGGGTGGACTGAAGCTTTCTTT.